Shown below are 14 T cell receptor beta chains from a single sample sequenced in a study of T cell responses to AZD1222 COVID-19 vaccine. Using immunoSEQ multiplex PCR, the repertoire was profiled, and TCRdb retains in-frame clones only, with some absent. The sample contains tens of thousands of clones, over 75% of which appear only once. This specimen was peripheral blood, taken on day 0 of AZD1222 vaccination. These receptors were taken from an adult in good health.

This clone was observed a single time. The genes are TRBV28 and TRBJ1-5; TRBD1 matches 7 bases. Germline V CDR1 and CDR2: MDHEN, SYDVKM. V trimming: 7 bases; J trimming: 0 bases; junction bases outside the gene matches: 12. The CDR3 sequence is 17 residues long. In DNA form, the CDR3 reads TGTGCCAGCAAGAACGCCAGGGGGATTAGTAGCAATCAGCCCCAGCATTTT. Residues: CASKNARGISSNQPQHF.

The chain is built from TRBV3-1 (or the pseudogene TRBV3-2) and TRBJ1-6, with unresolved D. V was clipped by 4 bases and J by 10 bases, with 8 bases between them. This CDR3 is built from 12 residues. The germline gives CDR1 LGHDT, CDR2 YNNKEL (reference sequence). CDR3 DNA: TGTGCCAGCAGCCGACCGGGATCACCCCTCCACTTT. Protein: CASSRPGSPLHF.

This clone showed up just once. The chain couples TRBV30 to TRBJ1-1; D gene ambiguous. The germline CDR1 and CDR2 sequences are GTSNPN and SVGIG (reference sequence). The CDR3 spans 13 residues. V was pared by 4 bases and J by 4 bases, with 13 bases between. The CDR3 loop is CAWNLGVSTEAFF. DNA for the CDR3: TGTGCCTGGAATCTCGGTGTGAGCACTGAAGCTTTCTTT.

The chain recombines TRBV7-9 with TRBJ1-4, with D possibly being TRBD1 (5 bases). Germline V lookup: CDR1 SEHNR, CDR2 FQNEAQ (reference sequence). V was shortened by 0 bases and J by 8 bases, with 7 bases between the two germline ends. The CDR3 runs to 13 residues. CDR3 loop: CASSLARDEKLFF. The CDR3, as DNA: TGTGCCAGCAGCTTAGCACGGGACGAAAAACTGTTTTTT. The variable domain in full, completed from reference TRBV7-9 and TRBJ1-4, reads DTGVSQNPRHKITKRGQNVTFRCDPISEHNRLYWYRQTLGQGPEFLTYFQNEAQLEKSRLLSDRFSAERPKGSFSTLEIQRTEQGDSAMYLCASSLARDEKLFFGSGTQLSVL.

By share, this clone ranks as large. In DNA form, the CDR3 reads TGTGCCAGCAGTGAATCAATAGGGAGCGGTGAGACCCAGTACTTC. Its protein product is CASSESIGSGETQYF. The chain employs TRBV25-1 and TRBJ2-5, with D perhaps TRBD2 (5 bases). The CDR3 length is 15 residues. The germline gives CDR1 MGHDK, CDR2 SYGVNS. V lost 1 base to trimming and J lost 5 bases, with 14 bases between them.

The chain combines TRBV5-1 with TRBJ1-2; D is possibly TRBD1 (5 bases). The V end lost 0 bases, the J end lost 8 bases, and 17 bases lay between the germline ends. Germline CDR1 and CDR2: SGHRS and YFSETQ. The CDR3 is 15 amino acids. DNA for the CDR3: TGCGCCAGCAGCTTGGATGGGGGGAAGCGGGAAGGCTACACCTTC. Translated, it gives CASSLDGGKREGYTF. Supplemented by reference TRBV5-1 and TRBJ1-2, the full variable domain reads KAGVTQTPRYLIKTRGQQVTLSCSPISGHRSVSWYQQTPGQGLQFLFEYFSETQRNKGNFPGRFSGRQFSNSRSEMNVSTLELGDSALYLCASSLDGGKREGYTFGSGTRLTVV.

In this sample, this clone turned up once. The CDR3 loop is CASSLDRAKTEAFF. In nucleotides, the CDR3 is TGTGCCAGTAGCCTGGACAGGGCGAAGACTGAAGCTTTCTTT. V usage is TRBV19 and J usage is TRBJ1-1, with 8 bases fitting TRBD1. Germline V CDR1 and CDR2: LNHDA, SQIVND (reference sequence). J gave up 5 bases and V 6 bases, and 8 bases lay outside the gene matches. There are 14 residues in the CDR3.

The sample holds one count of this clone. The rearrangement uses TRBV3-1 (or the pseudogene TRBV3-2) and TRBJ2-2; D is uncertain. Trimming stripped 2 bases from V and 4 bases from J, with 8 bases between. CDR3 length: 14 residues. Germline CDR1 and CDR2: LGHDT and YNNKEL (reference sequence). CDR3 sequence: CASSQSPPTGELFF. CDR3 bases: TGTGCCAGCAGCCAAAGCCCCCCCACCGGGGAGCTGTTTTTT.

In its sample, this clone was seen a few times. The V and J genes are TRBV27 and TRBJ1-2, with a possible D match to TRBD1 (6 bases). There are 15 residues in the CDR3. Trimming removed 2 bases at V and 4 bases at J, with 14 bases between. Germline V CDR1 and CDR2: MNHEY, SMNVEV (reference sequence). The CDR3 nucleotides read TGTGCCAGCAGTTTAAGGGCAGGGGATGGCTATGGCTACACCTTC. This gives the protein CASSLRAGDGYGYTF.

The chain joins TRBV7-8 to TRBJ2-1; TRBD1 might be the D (6 bases). V gave up 3 bases and J gave up 6 bases, with 21 bases separating them. From germline, CDR1 is SGHVS and CDR2 FQNEAQ. This CDR3 has 17 amino acids. The CDR3 DNA sequence: TGTGCCAGCAGCTTCTTAGTAGTCGGACAGCCCTCCAATGAGCAGTTCTTC. Its protein is CASSFLVVGQPSNEQFF.

V gene TRBV24-1 combines with J gene TRBJ2-3; TRBD2 aligns across 9 bases. This CDR3 spans 16 amino acids. With V trimmed by 1 base and J by 4 bases, 5 bases remained unmatched. Germline V gives CDR1 KGHDR, CDR2 SFDVKD. The CDR3 loop reads CATSDFLRGGADTQYF. CDR3 nucleotides: TGTGCCACCAGTGATTTCTTGCGGGGGGGTGCAGATACGCAGTATTTT.

The chain carries TRBV27 and TRBJ1-1, with D possibly matching TRBD1 (5 bases). This CDR3 spans 13 amino acids. Germline assignment: CDR1 MNHEY and CDR2 SMNVEV (reference sequence). V lost 3 bases to trimming and J lost 8 bases, with 13 bases between them. In DNA, the CDR3 is TGTGCCAGCAGTTTTTCAGGTGGGGCCGAAGCTTTCTTT. It codes for CASSFSGGAEAFF.

With respect to this clone: The same CDR3 arises from other DNA sequences in this sample as well. This chain uses TRBV30 with TRBJ2-7; 10 nucleotides line up with TRBD1. The ends lost 0 bases at V and 4 bases at J; junction bases unmatched: 6. The CDR3 extends over 15 amino acids. Germline CDR1 reads GTSNPN; CDR2 reads SVGIG (reference sequence). Here the CDR3 reads CAWSVRDRGIYEQYF. Here the CDR3 DNA reads TGTGCCTGGAGTGTACGGGACAGGGGAATTTACGAGCAGTACTTC.

The genes are TRBV7-5 and TRBJ2-2; TRBD2 reflects the table's D call only, with no check against the DNA. TRBV7-5 is recorded as a pseudogene. The CDR3 sequence is 14 residues long. As DNA, the CDR3 is TGTGCCAGGACCCCGGGATTAAACACCGGGGAGCTGTTTTTT. Translated: CARTPGLNTGELFF.